This is a list of T cell receptor beta chains from one sample in a study of type 1 regulatory T cells. These receptors have no identified antigens. In TCRdb, the reads were re-called with MiXCR into one record per CDR3 protein. The sample shows about 6,200 distinct CDR3 sequences, roughly a third of them seen only once. Material: cultured type 1 regulatory T (Tr1) cells, either the whole culture or a sorted fraction (not recorded which). The receptors shown here come from a human donor in good health. Both conserved end residues are part of each CDR3. The D gene is left open where the match is weak. Only some rows state a clone size, as once, few, many or a class for expanded clones.

v_gene: TRBV15; abundance: medium-sized; d_gene: TRBD2; j_gene: TRBJ2-1; CDR3nt: TGTGCCACCAGCAGAGGATCGGCTAGCGGGAGGGGTGAGCAGTTCTTC; CDR3aa: CATSRGSASGRGEQFF
v_gene: TRBV3-1; abundance: NA; d_gene: TRBD2; j_gene: TRBJ2-1; CDR3nt: TGTGCCAGCAGCCAAGAGGCGACTAGCGGGATTTGGTACAATGAGCAGTTCTTC; CDR3aa: CASSQEATSGIWYNEQFF
v_gene: TRBV20-1; abundance: once; d_gene: TRBD1; j_gene: TRBJ2-4; CDR3nt: TGCAGTGGAACGGACAGGGGGGTTAGAAACATTCAGTACTTC; CDR3aa: CSGTDRGVRNIQYF
v_gene: TRBV4-1; abundance: NA; d_gene: TRBD1; j_gene: TRBJ2-7; CDR3nt: TGCGCCAGCAGCCAGTCTCACCGGGACAGGGTAGTCTTC; CDR3aa: CASSQSHRDRVVF
v_gene: TRBV24-1; abundance: many; d_gene: NA; j_gene: TRBJ2-1; CDR3nt: TGTGCCACCAGTGACCCGGTAAGAAAAGAGCAGTTCTTC; CDR3aa: CATSDPVRKEQFF
v_gene: TRBV13; abundance: NA; d_gene: TRBD1; j_gene: TRBJ2-2; CDR3nt: TGTGCCAGCAGCGGACAGGGGAACACCGGGGAGCTGTTTTTT; CDR3aa: CASSGQGNTGELFF
v_gene: TRBV6-4; abundance: few; d_gene: NA; j_gene: TRBJ2-1; CDR3nt: TGTGCCAGCAGTGACTCTGGCAGCCCGAACAATGAGCAGTTCTTC; CDR3aa: CASSDSGSPNNEQFF
v_gene: TRBV7-6; abundance: NA; d_gene: NA; j_gene: TRBJ2-1; CDR3nt: TGTGCCAGCAGCTTAGGTGGCGGGAACTACAATGAGCAGTTCTTC; CDR3aa: CASSLGGGNYNEQFF
v_gene: TRBV2; abundance: few; d_gene: TRBD2; j_gene: TRBJ2-7; CDR3nt: TGTGCCAGCAGACCGGGACTAGCGGTCTACGAGCAGTACTTC; CDR3aa: CASRPGLAVYEQYF
v_gene: TRBV4-2; abundance: NA; d_gene: NA; j_gene: TRBJ1-2; CDR3nt: TGTGCCAGCAGCCAAGTACACTTACTGAACTATGGCTACACCTTC; CDR3aa: CASSQVHLLNYGYTF
v_gene: TRBV6-1; abundance: NA; d_gene: TRBD2; j_gene: TRBJ2-2; CDR3nt: TGTGCCAGCAGTGCAAGGAGTCTAGCGGGGGCGAACACCGGGGAGCTGTTTTTT; CDR3aa: CASSARSLAGANTGELFF
v_gene: TRBV29-1; abundance: many; d_gene: NA; j_gene: TRBJ2-7; CDR3nt: TGCAGCGTCAATATGGGGAGCTACGAGCAGTACTTC; CDR3aa: CSVNMGSYEQYF
v_gene: TRBV10-2; abundance: NA; d_gene: TRBD1; j_gene: TRBJ2-7; CDR3nt: TGCGCCAGTAGAACAGGGGGTACCTACGAGCAGTACTTC; CDR3aa: CASRTGGTYEQYF
v_gene: TRBV19; abundance: few; d_gene: NA; j_gene: TRBJ1-2; CDR3nt: TGTGCCAGTAGGGGTCCGGGACAAGCCTATGGCTACACCTTC; CDR3aa: CASRGPGQAYGYTF
v_gene: TRBV6-5; abundance: NA; d_gene: NA; j_gene: TRBJ1-3; CDR3nt: TGTGCCAGCAGTCTAGACAGGGGAAACACCATATATTTT; CDR3aa: CASSLDRGNTIYF
v_gene: TRBV6-5; abundance: few; d_gene: TRBD1; j_gene: TRBJ1-1; CDR3nt: TGTGCCAGCAGGGCAGGGACAGGGGGTAGTGAAGCTTTCTTT; CDR3aa: CASRAGTGGSEAFF
v_gene: TRBV4-3; abundance: medium-sized; d_gene: TRBD2; j_gene: TRBJ2-1; CDR3nt: TGCGCCAGCAGCGCGAGAGCGGGAGGGACCAATGAGCAGTTCTTC; CDR3aa: CASSARAGGTNEQFF
v_gene: TRBV10-3; abundance: medium-sized; d_gene: NA; j_gene: TRBJ2-7; CDR3nt: TGTGCCATCAGTGGGGCGGGGACGGACCTCTGGGAGCAGTACTTC; CDR3aa: CAISGAGTDLWEQYF
v_gene: TRBV6-1; abundance: few; d_gene: NA; j_gene: TRBJ2-2; CDR3nt: TGTGCCAGCAGTGAGCTTGCCGGGGAGCTGTTTTTT; CDR3aa: CASSELAGELFF
v_gene: TRBV6-5; abundance: few; d_gene: NA; j_gene: TRBJ2-2; CDR3nt: TGTGCCAGCAGTTACTTACCAGTAAACACCGGGGAGCTGTTTTTT; CDR3aa: CASSYLPVNTGELFF
v_gene: TRBV20-1; abundance: many; d_gene: NA; j_gene: TRBJ2-5; CDR3nt: TGCAGTGCTAGAGACGGTAGAACCCCTCAAGAGACCCAGTACTTC; CDR3aa: CSARDGRTPQETQYF
v_gene: TRBV7-9; abundance: many; d_gene: NA; j_gene: TRBJ1-1; CDR3nt: TGTGCCAGCAGCTTAGGGTCGGTGAACACTGAAGCTTTCTTT; CDR3aa: CASSLGSVNTEAFF
v_gene: TRBV6-5; abundance: NA; d_gene: NA; j_gene: TRBJ2-4; CDR3nt: TGTGCCAGCAGCGGTCCAGGCAAAAACATTCAGTACTTC; CDR3aa: CASSGPGKNIQYF
v_gene: TRBV20-1; abundance: NA; d_gene: NA; j_gene: TRBJ1-1; CDR3nt: TGCAGTGCTCCTAAACTGGCGGAGACTGAAGCTTTCTTT; CDR3aa: CSAPKLAETEAFF
v_gene: TRBV10-3; abundance: few; d_gene: NA; j_gene: TRBJ2-7; CDR3nt: TGTGCCATCAGTGACCCGCGTAGGGGGTACGAGCAGTACTTC; CDR3aa: CAISDPRRGYEQYF
v_gene: TRBV7-8; abundance: NA; d_gene: NA; j_gene: TRBJ2-3; CDR3nt: TGTGCCAGCAACTCGATGGGGCCGGGCACAGATACGCAGTATTTT; CDR3aa: CASNSMGPGTDTQYF
v_gene: TRBV3-1; abundance: NA; d_gene: NA; j_gene: TRBJ1-3; CDR3nt: TGTGCCAGCAGCCAACGGGGTTCTGGAAACACCATATATTTT; CDR3aa: CASSQRGSGNTIYF
v_gene: TRBV24-1; abundance: medium-sized; d_gene: TRBD2; j_gene: TRBJ2-1; CDR3nt: TGTGCCACCGGGAGGGGAATAGCGGGAGGGCCGTCCTACAATGAGCAGTTCTTC; CDR3aa: CATGRGIAGGPSYNEQFF
v_gene: TRBV14; abundance: few; d_gene: NA; j_gene: TRBJ2-7; CDR3nt: TGTGCCAGCAGCCAAGGGTCAGGTCCCTCCTACGAGCAGTACTTC; CDR3aa: CASSQGSGPSYEQYF
v_gene: TRBV6-5; abundance: once; d_gene: TRBD2; j_gene: TRBJ2-7; CDR3nt: TGTGCCAGCAGTTACGAGGCTAGCGGGTTCTACGAGCAGTACTTC; CDR3aa: CASSYEASGFYEQYF
v_gene: TRBV12-5; abundance: medium-sized; d_gene: NA; j_gene: TRBJ1-1; CDR3nt: TGTGCTAGTGGTTTGGCCTCCAGGGCCGCTGAAGCTTTCTTT; CDR3aa: CASGLASRAAEAFF
v_gene: TRBV20-1; abundance: NA; d_gene: NA; j_gene: TRBJ2-7; CDR3nt: TGCAGTGCTAGAAACCCGATCTACGAGCAGTACTTC; CDR3aa: CSARNPIYEQYF
v_gene: TRBV7-2; abundance: NA; d_gene: TRBD1; j_gene: TRBJ2-1; CDR3nt: TGTGCCAGCAGCTCCAACAGGGGACGGGAGCAGTTCTTC; CDR3aa: CASSSNRGREQFF
v_gene: TRBV7-9; abundance: NA; d_gene: NA; j_gene: TRBJ2-5; CDR3nt: TGTGCCAGCATCCAATTTGGACAGCAAGAGACCCAGTACTTC; CDR3aa: CASIQFGQQETQYF
v_gene: TRBV3-1; abundance: NA; d_gene: NA; j_gene: TRBJ1-1; CDR3nt: TGTGCCAGCAGCCAAGGAAGGGGAACTGAAGCTTTCTTT; CDR3aa: CASSQGRGTEAFF
v_gene: TRBV15; abundance: NA; d_gene: NA; j_gene: TRBJ2-7; CDR3nt: TGTGCCACCAGCAGGGAAGAGGGAGAGCAGTACTTC; CDR3aa: CATSREEGEQYF
v_gene: TRBV7-2; abundance: NA; d_gene: TRBD1; j_gene: TRBJ2-1; CDR3nt: TGTGCCAGCAGCTTAGTAACAGGGGTATCTGCTGAGCAGTTCTTC; CDR3aa: CASSLVTGVSAEQFF